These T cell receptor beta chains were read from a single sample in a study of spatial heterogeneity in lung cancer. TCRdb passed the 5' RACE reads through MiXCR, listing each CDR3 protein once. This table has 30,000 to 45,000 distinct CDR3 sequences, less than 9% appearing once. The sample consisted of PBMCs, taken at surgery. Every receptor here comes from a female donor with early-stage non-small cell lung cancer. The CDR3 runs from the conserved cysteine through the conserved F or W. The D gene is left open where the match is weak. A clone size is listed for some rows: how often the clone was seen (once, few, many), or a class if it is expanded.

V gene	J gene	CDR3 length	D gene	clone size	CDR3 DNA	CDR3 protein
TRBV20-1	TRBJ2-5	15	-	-	TGCAGTGCTAGGCACGCCGGGGGCTATCAAGAGACCCAGTACTTC	CSARHAGGYQETQYF
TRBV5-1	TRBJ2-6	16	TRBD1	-	TGCGCCAGCACCCCGACAGGGATGGCTGGGGCCAACGTCCTGACTTTC	CASTPTGMAGANVLTF
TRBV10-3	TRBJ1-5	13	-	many	TGTGCCATCAGCGGAGGGGGAAATCAGCCCCAGCATTTT	CAISGGGNQPQHF
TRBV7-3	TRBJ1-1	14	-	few	TGTGCCAGCAGCTTAAATGCAGGGAACACTGAAGCTTTCTTT	CASSLNAGNTEAFF
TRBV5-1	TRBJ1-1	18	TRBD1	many	TGCGCCAGCAGCTTCCCTTCAAACCGTAGGACAGGGAACACTGAAGCTTTCTTT	CASSFPSNRRTGNTEAFF
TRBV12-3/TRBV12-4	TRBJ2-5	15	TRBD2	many	TGTGCCAGCAGTCCACTAGCGGGAGGATACGCGACCCAGTACTTC	CASSPLAGGYATQYF
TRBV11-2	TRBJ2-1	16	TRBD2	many	TGTGCCAGCAGCTTACTGCTAGCGGGAGGGGACAATGAGCAGTTCTTC	CASSLLLAGGDNEQFF
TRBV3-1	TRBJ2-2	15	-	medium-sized	TGTGCCAGCAGGGTTGGGCGGGATCCCACCGGGGAGCTGTTTTTT	CASRVGRDPTGELFF
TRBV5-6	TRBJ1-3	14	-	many	TGTGCCAGCAGCCGGGCGGGGGCTGTAAACACCATATATTTT	CASSRAGAVNTIYF
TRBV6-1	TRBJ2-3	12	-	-	TGTGCCAGCAGTGAAGACGGGGATACGCAGTATTTT	CASSEDGDTQYF
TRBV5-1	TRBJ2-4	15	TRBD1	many	TGCGCCAGCTCACGGGACAGGTCTGGGTGGAACATTCAGTACTTC	CASSRDRSGWNIQYF
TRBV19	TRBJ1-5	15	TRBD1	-	TGTGCCAGTAGTGTCCTCCGGGACAGTTATCAGCCCCAGCATTTT	CASSVLRDSYQPQHF
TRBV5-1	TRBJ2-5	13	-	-	TGCGCCAGCAGCTTGATCGCTGACGAGACCCAGTACTTC	CASSLIADETQYF
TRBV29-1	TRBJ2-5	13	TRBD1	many	TGCAGCGTAGAGACAGGGGGCGACGAGACCCAGTACTTC	CSVETGGDETQYF
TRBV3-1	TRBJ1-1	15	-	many	TGTGCCAGCACCTCGCACGGGACACAGAACACTGAAGCTTTCTTT	CASTSHGTQNTEAFF
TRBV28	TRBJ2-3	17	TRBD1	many	TGTGCCAGCAGTCCCCGGACAGGGAGTGCTAGCACAGATACGCAGTATTTT	CASSPRTGSASTDTQYF
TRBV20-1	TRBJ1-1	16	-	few	TGCAGTGCTAGGACCAAGGGGAGGGCCCAGAACACTGAAGCTTTCTTT	CSARTKGRAQNTEAFF
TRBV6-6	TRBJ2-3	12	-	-	TGTGCCAGTGAGCAGGGAGCAGATACGCAGTATTTT	CASEQGADTQYF
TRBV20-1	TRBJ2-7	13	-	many	TGCAGTGCTAGAGATCAAGGGTTCTACGAGCAGTACTTC	CSARDQGFYEQYF
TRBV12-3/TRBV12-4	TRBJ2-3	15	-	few	TGTGCCAGCACCTTGAGGGGGACACCCACAGATACGCAGTATTTT	CASTLRGTPTDTQYF
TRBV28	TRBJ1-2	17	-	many	TGTGCCAGCAATCTTCCAACTCCGGGACACCAAAACTATGGCTACACCTTC	CASNLPTPGHQNYGYTF
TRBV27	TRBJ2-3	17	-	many	TGTGCCAGCAGTAAGCAACGACTGGTCATTGGGGCAGATACGCAGTATTTT	CASSKQRLVIGADTQYF
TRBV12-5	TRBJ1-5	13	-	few	TGTGCTAGTGGAAACAGGGAGGACCAGCCCCAGCATTTT	CASGNREDQPQHF
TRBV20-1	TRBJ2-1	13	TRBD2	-	TGCAGTGCCCTACTAGCGGGACTGAATGAGCAGTTCTTC	CSALLAGLNEQFF
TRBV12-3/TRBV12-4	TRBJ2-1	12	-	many	TGTGCCAGCACCAAACCATACAATGAGCAGTTCTTC	CASTKPYNEQFF
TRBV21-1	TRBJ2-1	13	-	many	TGTGCCAGCAGCAAGGGACAGGGGAATGAGCAGTTCTTC	CASSKGQGNEQFF
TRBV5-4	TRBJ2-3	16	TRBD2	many	TGTGCCAGCAGCTTGGGGCTAGCGGGAGGTGTCGATACGCAGTATTTT	CASSLGLAGGVDTQYF
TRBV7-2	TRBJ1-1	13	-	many	TGTGCCAGCAGCCGCGACAGAAACACTGAAGCTTTCTTT	CASSRDRNTEAFF
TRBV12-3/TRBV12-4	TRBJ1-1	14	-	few	TGTGCCAGCAGTTTAGATTTATATGGGGCTGAAGCTTTCTTT	CASSLDLYGAEAFF
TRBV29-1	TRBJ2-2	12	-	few	TGCAGCGTTCGTACGAACACCGGGGAGCTGTTTTTT	CSVRTNTGELFF
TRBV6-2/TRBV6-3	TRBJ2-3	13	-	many	TGTGCCAGCAACTTAGCGGGCACAGATACGCAGTATTTT	CASNLAGTDTQYF